The 14 T cell receptor beta chains listed next were all sequenced from one sample in a study of post-analysis software for immune sequencing data. Study results and limitations: Roughly five TRBV segments were more frequent in patients than controls; TRBV5-6, TRBV5-1 and TRBV20-1 belonged to this group.

No antigen has been assigned to these receptors. Tagging with unique molecular identifiers was a feature of the TCR beta cDNA libraries. TCRdb redid the calling of the PCR reads with MiXCR, one entry per CDR3 protein. The profile shows approximately 730,000 distinct CDR3 sequences, about 43% of them singletons. Sequencing used blood. These TCRs come from a girl aged 5-17 years with multiple sclerosis.

The chain is built from TRBV12-5 and TRBJ2-7; 13 nucleotides agree with TRBD2. CDR1 and CDR2 (germline): LGHNT, FRNRAP. The trim removed 2 bases at V and 5 bases at J, leaving 3 bases unmatched. This CDR3 is built from 15 residues. The CDR3, as DNA: TGTGCTAGTGGTTTGTACGGACTAGCGGGAGACGAGCAGTACTTC. Its protein is CASGLYGLAGDEQYF.

The chain recombines TRBV7-9 with TRBJ1-5, with 8 bases identical to TRBD1. The germline CDR1 and CDR2 sequences are SEHNR and FQNEAQ (reference sequence). After removal of 1 base from V and 0 bases from J, the junction contained 2 bases not matched to a gene. This CDR3 has 16 residues. The CDR3 DNA follows: TGTGCCAGCAGCTTAGGGACAGGGAATAGCAATCAGCCCCAGCATTTT. Translated: CASSLGTGNSNQPQHF.

This clonotype was counted only a few times. The chain joins TRBV29-1 to TRBJ2-4, with 12 bases matching TRBD2. Germline CDR1 SQVTM, CDR2 ANQGSEA. The CDR3 contains 17 residues. With V trimmed by 4 bases and J by 9 bases, 16 bases remained unmatched. The CDR3, as DNA: TGCAGCGTTGTAAAGTCTAGCGGGAGGGCCGTGGCAAGCATTCAGTACTTC. Amino acids: CSVVKSSGRAVASIQYF.

This clonotype was picked up a small number of times. The chain recombines TRBV20-1 with TRBJ2-7; possible D gene TRBD1, 5 bases. The length of the CDR3 is 13 residues. Germline-derived CDR1 and CDR2 are DFQATT and SNEGSKA (reference sequence). Trimming removed 1 base from V and 3 bases from J, with 10 bases in between. The DNA for the CDR3 is TGCAGTGCTAGAGGAGACAGCCTCTACGAGCAGTACTTC. Protein: CSARGDSLYEQYF.

The chain has TRBV5-1 and TRBJ1-4; unclear D gene. Trimming left V 0 bases short and J 8 bases short, with 14 bases between. This CDR3 spans 15 amino acids. From germline, CDR1 is SGHRS and CDR2 YFSETQ. The CDR3 loop reads CASSLAPSMGEKLFF. In DNA form, the CDR3 reads TGCGCCAGCAGCTTGGCCCCGTCAATGGGGGAAAAACTGTTTTTT.

In this sample, this clonotype turned up a few times. This chain joins TRBV7-2 and TRBJ2-7; 9 nucleotides line up with TRBD2. Germline loops: CDR1 SGHTA, CDR2 FQGNSA. This CDR3 comprises 20 residues. V dropped 3 bases and J dropped 2; count of bases not matched to a gene: 20. The CDR3 region has the DNA TGTGCCAGCAGCTTTCAACGTCCGGGGGCTAGCGGGACGCCTCCCTACGAGCAGTACTTC. Translating gives CASSFQRPGASGTPPYEQYF.

The gene calls are TRBV9 and TRBJ2-5; D perhaps matches TRBD2 (6 bases). This CDR3 region has 14 residues. The ends were cut back, 0 bases at V and 5 bases at J, with 11 bases in the middle. Germline-derived CDR1 and CDR2 are SGDLS and YYNGEE. The DNA of the CDR3 is TGTGCCAGCAGCGTAGGGGGGGTAGAGGAGACCCAGTACTTC. Translating gives CASSVGGVEETQYF.

The rearrangement joins TRBV6-2 or TRBV6-3 to TRBJ2-7; 8 bases are a match to TRBD2. CDR3 length: 13 amino acids. The V gene end was trimmed by 6 bases and the J gene end by 5 bases; junction bases not matched to a gene: 6. The germline gives CDR1 MNHEY, CDR2 SVGEGT. This CDR3 reads CASRRTSTHEQYF. As DNA, the CDR3 is TGTGCCAGCAGACGGACTAGCACCCACGAGCAGTACTTC.

The J gene is TRBJ1-2, the V gene TRBV28; no firm D call. This CDR3 region has 14 residues. Germline CDR1 is MDHEN and CDR2 is SYDVKM. The V and J ends lost 4 bases and 4 bases respectively, with 13 bases between them. The CDR3 DNA reads TGTGCCAGCAGTTATGGGGATCGGACCTATGGCTACACCTTC. Amino acid sequence: CASSYGDRTYGYTF.

The chain uses TRBV13 and TRBJ2-5; D may correspond to TRBD1 or TRBD2 (5 bases each). Trimming took off 5 bases at V and 5 bases at J, with 21 bases between the two ends. Germline V gene lookup returns CDR1 PRHDT and CDR2 FYEKMQ (reference sequence). CDR3 length: 16 residues. CDR3 in DNA: TGTGCCAGCAGCGAAACCGGGACCGAGGGCGGCGAGACCCAGTACTTC. This encodes CASSETGTEGGETQYF.

This clonotype was counted a few times. The chain uses TRBV20-1 and TRBJ2-1, with D possibly being TRBD2 (7 bases). The CDR3 length is 13 residues. In germline, CDR1 is DFQATT, CDR2 SNEGSKA (reference sequence). Between the trimmed V and J ends, which lost 0 bases and 6 bases, there was a span of 9 bases. The CDR3 nucleotides are TGCAGTGCTAGAGAGGGGGGGCGCAATGAGCAGTTCTTC. Encoded protein: CSAREGGRNEQFF.

The chain carries TRBV7-3 and TRBJ2-5, with D uncertain. Germline values: CDR1 SGHTA, CDR2 FQGTGA. CDR3 size: 11 residues. Trimming cost V 5 bases and J 6 bases, with 7 bases left between them. The CDR3 DNA is TGTGCCAGCAGCCCCATTAAGACCCAGTACTTC. Translation: CASSPIKTQYF.

The J gene is TRBJ1-1, the V gene TRBV7-2; D not resolved. Germline loops: CDR1 SGHTA, CDR2 FQGNSA. The CDR3 has 13 amino acids. Trimming left V 7 bases short and J 5 bases short, with 14 bases between. The CDR3 is CASTKYGATEAFF. The DNA of the CDR3 is TGTGCCAGCACCAAATACGGTGCTACTGAAGCTTTCTTT.

V usage is TRBV6-5 and J usage is TRBJ1-1; 9 nucleotides match TRBD1. The junction had 15 bases not matched to a gene; V was cut back by 3 bases and J by 1 base. This CDR3 region has 19 residues. From germline, CDR1 is MNHEY and CDR2 SVGAGI. The CDR3 DNA reads TGTGCCAGCAGTTATTCCACACCCGAACAGGGGGCCAAGAACACTGAAGCTTTCTTT. Translating it yields CASSYSTPEQGAKNTEAFF.